Below are 25 T cell receptor beta chains sequenced from a single sample in a study of T cell repertoires in cytomegalovirus infection. TCRdb recomputed calls from the reads with MiXCR, one row per CDR3 protein. The table shows 50,000 or so distinct CDR3 sequences, with roughly 20% occurring only once. Their antigens remain unidentified. The material was CD8+ T cells from cultured PBMCs, obtained from culture after CMV antigen stimulation. The receptors derive from a human donor in good health (CMV status not recorded). Some clones in this sample may be carry-over from other donors' samples.

Many counts were recorded for this clonotype. This chain joins TRBV7-2 and TRBJ2-7, with TRBD2 identical over 10 bases. V dropped 0 bases and J dropped 4; count of bases not matched to a gene: 0. This CDR3 has 14 residues. Looked up from germline, CDR1 is SGHTA and CDR2 is FQGNSA. Written as DNA, the CDR3 is TGTGCCAGCAGCTTAGCGACTAGCGGGTACGAGCAGTACTTC. Translation gives CASSLATSGYEQYF.

This clonotype has a handful of counts. The chain is built from TRBV5-6 and TRBJ2-1; D is possibly TRBD2 (5 bases). CDR1 SGHDT and CDR2 YYEEEE come from the germline V gene. V dropped 2 bases and J dropped 9 bases, with 6 bases sitting between them. The CDR3 sequence is 11 residues long. CDR3 nucleotide sequence: TGTGCCAGCAGCTTCGGGGTTGAGCAGTTCTTC. Translating gives CASSFGVEQFF. Using reference TRBV5-6 and TRBJ2-1 for the parts outside the CDR3, the full variable domain is DAGVTQSPTHLIKTRGQQVTLRCSPKSGHDTVSWYQQALGQGPQFIFQYYEEEERQRGNFPDRFSGHQFPNYSSELNVNALLLGDSALYLCASSFGVEQFFGPGTRLTVL.

The genes are TRBV12-5 and TRBJ2-2, with D unclear. Trimming stripped 6 bases from V and 6 bases from J, with 8 bases between. Germline CDR1 and CDR2: LGHNT and FRNRAP. This CDR3 is 12 amino acids long. The CDR3 nucleotides are TGTGCTAGTGGGTGGGGTCCCGGGGAGCTGTTTTTT. As protein: CASGWGPGELFF.

In this sample, this clonotype turned up a few times. This sequence joins TRBV7-8 and TRBJ2-2, with TRBD2 identical over 9 bases. V was pared by 5 bases and J by 0 bases, with 16 bases of the junction left unmatched. Germline CDR1 and CDR2: SGHVS and FQNEAQ. The CDR3 consists of 20 residues. For the CDR3, the DNA is TGTGCCAGCAGCCGAAAACGCGGGAGGGCCTTCTCCTCGAACACCGGGGAGCTGTTTTTT. This translates into CASSRKRGRAFSSNTGELFF.

This rearrangement joins TRBV28 to TRBJ2-1; D is possibly TRBD2 (6 bases). Germline V CDR1 and CDR2: MDHEN, SYDVKM. There are 13 residues in the CDR3. V was shortened by 2 bases and J by 9 bases, with 11 bases between the two germline ends. CDR3 in amino acids: CASSLTAGREQFF. The DNA of the CDR3 is TGTGCCAGCAGTTTAACGGCGGGACGTGAGCAGTTCTTC. The full variable domain, with the rest looked up from reference TRBV28 and TRBJ2-1, is DVKVTQSSRYLVKRTGEKVFLECVQDMDHENMFWYRQDPGLGLRLIYFSYDVKMKEKGDIPEGYSVSREKKERFSLILESASTNQTSMYLCASSLTAGREQFFGPGTRLTVL.

V is TRBV13 and J is TRBJ2-7; the D is unclear. Germline CDR1 and CDR2: PRHDT and FYEKMQ (reference sequence). Trimming removed 5 bases from V and 2 bases from J, with 10 bases in between. CDR3 length: 13 residues. CDR3 sequence: CASSQDGTYEQYF. CDR3 nucleotides: TGTGCCAGCAGCCAAGACGGTACCTACGAGCAGTACTTC.

This clonotype was observed a handful of times. V is TRBV12-5 and J is TRBJ2-1; 7 nucleotides agree with TRBD1. The V gene's germline CDR1 is LGHNT and CDR2 FRNRAP. V lost 0 bases, J lost 7 bases, and 6 bases stayed unmatched. This CDR3 is built from 15 residues. The CDR3 region is CASGLVGTGVNEQFF. As DNA, the CDR3 is TGTGCTAGTGGTTTGGTTGGCACAGGGGTGAATGAGCAGTTCTTC.

There are a few counts of this clonotype. The chain combines TRBV6-6 with TRBJ2-1, with 7 bases matching TRBD2. The CDR3 covers 14 residues. Unmatched junction bases numbered 5, after V lost 1 base and J lost 8 bases. Germline loops: CDR1 MNHNY, CDR2 SVGAGI (reference sequence). In nucleotides, the CDR3 is TGTGCCAGCAGTTACTTTCCTCGGGGGGATGAGCAGTTCTTC. It yields the protein CASSYFPRGDEQFF.

The CDR3 reads CASSLAGLYSNQPQHF. The CDR3 DNA sequence: TGTGCCAGCAGCTTAGCAGGGCTATATAGCAATCAGCCCCAGCATTTT. This sequence joins TRBV7-2 and TRBJ1-5; D call uncertain. Trimming shortened V by 0 bases and J by 0 bases, and 9 bases separated the two germline ends. Germline values: CDR1 SGHTA, CDR2 FQGNSA. This CDR3 spans 16 amino acids.

The rearrangement joins TRBV9 to TRBJ1-3; 8 bases are shared with TRBD1. Germline assignment: CDR1 SGDLS and CDR2 YYNGEE. V trimming: 3 bases; J trimming: 4 bases; junction bases outside the gene matches: 3. This CDR3 spans 14 amino acids. The CDR3: CASSAGTGGNTIYF. The CDR3, as DNA: TGTGCCAGCAGCGCCGGGACAGGCGGAAACACCATATATTTT.

This clonotype was seen only a few times. The gene calls are TRBV4-2 and TRBJ2-7; the match to TRBD2 covers 13 bases. Per the germline V gene, CDR1 is LGHNA and CDR2 is YNFKEQ. V was clipped by 1 base and J by 5 bases; unmatched bases: 11. This CDR3 region has 18 residues. The CDR3 nucleotides read TGTGCCAGCAGCCAAGTATTCCGGACTAGCGGGAGCGGGAACGAGCAGTACTTC. This translates into CASSQVFRTSGSGNEQYF.

The CDR3 loop is CASSLSQHNEQFF. CDR3 bases: TGTGCCAGCAGCCTTAGCCAACACAATGAGCAGTTCTTC. The chain links TRBV7-2 to TRBJ2-1; D ambiguous. The CDR3 totals 13 residues. Trimming took off 5 bases at V and 5 bases at J, with 10 bases between the two ends. Germline CDR1 is SGHTA and CDR2 is FQGNSA.

The chain uses TRBV28 and TRBJ1-3; D gene ambiguous. Germline CDR1 reads MDHEN; CDR2 reads SYDVKM. CDR3 size: 13 residues. V was trimmed by 4 bases and J by 2 bases, leaving 6 bases between them. The CDR3 DNA sequence: TGTGCCAGCAGTTCTTGGCCTGGAAACACCATATATTTT. Protein product: CASSSWPGNTIYF. Full variable domain (missing parts from reference TRBV28 and TRBJ1-3): DVKVTQSSRYLVKRTGEKVFLECVQDMDHENMFWYRQDPGLGLRLIYFSYDVKMKEKGDIPEGYSVSREKKERFSLILESASTNQTSMYLCASSSWPGNTIYFGEGSWLTVV.

CDR3 nucleotide sequence: TGTGCCAGCAGCTTTGGGGGCGCCTTTCCGGGGAGCGCCCAGTACTTC. Translated: CASSFGGAFPGSAQYF. The chain recombines TRBV7-6 with TRBJ2-5; a possible D gene is TRBD1 (6 bases). The V end lost 3 bases, the J end lost 9 bases, and 23 bases lay between the germline ends. Germline V gene data show CDR1 as SGHVS and CDR2 as FNYEAQ. This CDR3 is built from 16 residues. Together with reference TRBV7-6 and TRBJ2-5, the CDR3 gives the full variable domain: GAGVSQSPRYKVTKRGQDVALRCDPISGHVSLYWYRQALGQGPEFLTYFNYEAQQDKSGLPNDRFSAERPEGSISTLTIQRTEQRDSAMYRCASSFGGAFPGSAQYFGPGTRLLVL.

This clonotype was detected many times. The V gene is TRBV28, the J gene TRBJ1-1, with D possibly matching TRBD1 (6 bases). Germline CDR1 is MDHEN and CDR2 is SYDVKM. This CDR3 spans 15 amino acids. The V gene lost 6 bases and the J gene lost 7 bases, with 21 bases spanning the gap. The CDR3 nucleotides are TGTGCCAGCAGCTCACTCACAGGGTTTCAAGTTGAAGCTTTCTTT. As protein: CASSSLTGFQVEAFF.

The rearrangement joins TRBV7-8 to TRBJ2-7; D is possibly TRBD1 (6 bases). The CDR3 length is 15 residues. V lost 7 bases to trimming and J lost 4 bases, with 20 bases between them. The V gene's germline CDR1 is SGHVS and CDR2 FQNEAQ. CDR3 protein: CASISFTGTSYEQYF. CDR3 in DNA: TGTGCCAGCATTTCCTTCACCGGGACATCATACGAGCAGTACTTC.

This clonotype was recorded a few times. This chain uses TRBV27 with TRBJ1-2, with 12 bases fitting TRBD1. Germline CDR1 and CDR2: MNHEY and SMNVEV (reference sequence). The CDR3 runs to 14 residues. The V gene end was trimmed by 6 bases and the J gene end by 4 bases; junction bases not matched to a gene: 3. CDR3 nucleotides: TGTGCCAGCAGGGGGACAGGGGGCATCTATGGCTACACCTTC. Its translation is CASRGTGGIYGYTF.

The chain joins TRBV7-2 to TRBJ2-7; D is ambiguous. The CDR3 totals 14 residues. The germline CDR1 and CDR2 sequences are SGHTA and FQGNSA. V was clipped by 0 bases and J by 2 bases, with 8 bases between them. CDR3 bases: TGTGCCAGCAGCTTAGCGGACGGAGCCTACGAGCAGTACTTC. The encoded protein is CASSLADGAYEQYF.

The chain has TRBV7-9 and TRBJ2-7; 7 nucleotides agree with TRBD2. With 5 bases clipped from V and 3 bases from J, the junction kept 7 bases outside the gene matches. The CDR3 length is 14 residues. Germline assignment: CDR1 SEHNR and CDR2 FQNEAQ (reference sequence). CDR3: CASSPPGDYYEQYF. In DNA, the CDR3 is TGTGCCAGCAGCCCCCCTGGGGACTACTACGAGCAGTACTTC.

This clonotype was found many times. The J gene is TRBJ2-1, the V gene TRBV28, with D hard to call. The CDR3 extends over 14 amino acids. Germline CDR1 and CDR2: MDHEN and SYDVKM. Trimming shortened V by 2 bases and J by 9 bases, and 14 bases separated the two germline ends. The CDR3 DNA reads as TGTGCCAGCAGTTTAGAGTCCTTCCTTGGTGAGCAGTTCTTC. Protein: CASSLESFLGEQFF. Full variable domain (outside the CDR3, taken from reference TRBV28 and TRBJ2-1): DVKVTQSSRYLVKRTGEKVFLECVQDMDHENMFWYRQDPGLGLRLIYFSYDVKMKEKGDIPEGYSVSREKKERFSLILESASTNQTSMYLCASSLESFLGEQFFGPGTRLTVL.

The V call is TRBV11-1, the J call TRBJ2-5; D unresolved. CDR3 length: 12 amino acids. CDR1 SGHAT and CDR2 FQDESV come from the germline V gene (reference sequence). The ends were cut back, 4 bases at V and 5 bases at J, with 8 bases in the middle. The CDR3 spells CASSWGWETQYF. DNA of the CDR3: TGTGCCAGCAGCTGGGGATGGGAGACCCAGTACTTC.

This clonotype was seen more than once but under ten times. The chain joins TRBV7-2 to TRBJ1-1; no definite D call. Deletions cut 7 bases from V and 1 base from J, with 10 bases between. Germline CDR1 reads SGHTA; CDR2 reads FQGNSA. The CDR3 is 13 amino acids. CDR3 protein: CASILQENTEAFF. In nucleotides, the CDR3 is TGTGCCAGCATCCTCCAGGAGAACACTGAAGCTTTCTTT.

J is TRBJ2-3 and V is TRBV7-3; 7 bases are shared with TRBD2. The germline CDR1 and CDR2 sequences are SGHTA and FQGTGA. This CDR3 spans 15 amino acids. With V trimmed by 1 base and J by 5 bases, 6 bases remained unmatched. CDR3 DNA sequence: TGTGCCAGCAGCTTAAGGGGGAGGGCCCAAGATACGCAGTATTTT. This gives the protein CASSLRGRAQDTQYF.

Here the CDR3 reads CASSLESWAGQVSGYTF. The CDR3 nucleotides are TGTGCCAGCAGCTTAGAGAGCTGGGCGGGACAGGTATCTGGCTACACCTTC. This chain connects TRBV7-2 to TRBJ1-2; 8 positions agree with TRBD1. Germline CDR1 and CDR2: SGHTA and FQGNSA. The CDR3 is made up of 17 amino acids. The V and J ends lost 1 base and 7 bases, in that order; junction bases with no gene match: 14.

The CDR3 protein is CASSEAWGRPGLGHGYTF. The CDR3 DNA follows: TGTGCCAGCAGTGAAGCCTGGGGACGTCCCGGATTAGGGCATGGCTACACCTTC. V gene TRBV6-1 combines with J gene TRBJ1-2, with D perhaps matching TRBD1 (5 bases). This CDR3 region has 18 residues. Germline CDR1 MNHNS, CDR2 SASEGT. V gave up 0 bases and J gave up 6 bases, with 23 bases separating them.